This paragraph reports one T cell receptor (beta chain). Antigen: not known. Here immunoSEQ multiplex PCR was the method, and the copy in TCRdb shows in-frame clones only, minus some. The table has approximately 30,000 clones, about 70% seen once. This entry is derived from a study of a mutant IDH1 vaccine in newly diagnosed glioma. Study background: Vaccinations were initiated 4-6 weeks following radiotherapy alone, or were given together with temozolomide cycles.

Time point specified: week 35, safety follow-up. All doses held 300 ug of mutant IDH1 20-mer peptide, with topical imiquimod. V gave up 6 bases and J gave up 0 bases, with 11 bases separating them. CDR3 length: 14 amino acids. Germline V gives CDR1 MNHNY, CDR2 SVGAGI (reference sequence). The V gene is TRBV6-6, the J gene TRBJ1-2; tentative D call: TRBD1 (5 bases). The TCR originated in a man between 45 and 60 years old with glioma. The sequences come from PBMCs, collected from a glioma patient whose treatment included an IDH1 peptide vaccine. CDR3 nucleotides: TGTGCCAGCAGACGGGACGTAGCTAACTATGGCTACACCTTC. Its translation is CASRRDVANYGYTF.